This is a list of T cell receptor beta chains from one sample in a study of cytomegalovirus exposure and HLA in healthy donors. Using immunoSEQ multiplex PCR, the repertoire was profiled, and TCRdb retains in-frame clones only, with some absent. The data contain roughly 120,000 clones, 80% to 85% of them singletons. Specimen: PBMCs. The source of these receptors is a woman aged 25 to 39 in good health and CMV-seronegative. Each CDR3 is given with its conserved first and last residue. A D gene is named only where the DNA matches it firmly. Expanded clones get a size class; other rows say once, few or many, or leave the size out.

D gene: NA; J gene: TRBJ2-7; clone size: NA; V gene: TRBV14; CDR3 DNA: TGTGCCAGCAGCCGGGGCGGGACCGCCTACGAGCAGTACTTC; CDR3 protein: CASSRGGTAYEQYF
D gene: NA; J gene: TRBJ2-3; clone size: NA; V gene: TRBV6-5; CDR3 DNA: TGTGCCAGCAGTTACAGCGCGGTAGTCAGCGCAGATACGCAGTATTTT; CDR3 protein: CASSYSAVVSADTQYF
D gene: TRBD1; J gene: TRBJ2-4; clone size: NA; V gene: TRBV27; CDR3 DNA: TGTGCCAATCCGGGACAGGGGCCCCCTGGCAAAAACATTCAGTACTTC; CDR3 protein: CANPGQGPPGKNIQYF
D gene: TRBD2; J gene: TRBJ2-7; clone size: NA; V gene: TRBV19; CDR3 DNA: TGTGCCAGTAGCCTCACAGCGGGAGAGGCCTACGAGCAGTACTTC; CDR3 protein: CASSLTAGEAYEQYF
D gene: NA; J gene: TRBJ1-1; clone size: NA; V gene: TRBV6-1; CDR3 DNA: TGTGCCAGCAAATTCGGTGATGAAGCTTTCTTT; CDR3 protein: CASKFGDEAFF
D gene: NA; J gene: TRBJ2-3; clone size: NA; V gene: TRBV6-1; CDR3 DNA: TGTGCCAGCAGGAGGGCAATGGATACGCAGTATTTT; CDR3 protein: CASRRAMDTQYF
D gene: TRBD1; J gene: TRBJ1-2; clone size: NA; V gene: TRBV7-3; CDR3 DNA: TGTGCCAGCAGCTTAAGCGGACAGGGGGCGAGTGGCTACACCTTC; CDR3 protein: CASSLSGQGASGYTF
D gene: NA; J gene: TRBJ2-7; clone size: NA; V gene: TRBV11-1; CDR3 DNA: TGTGCCAGCAGCTTAATTGCGGGGAAAACCTACGAGCAGTACTTC; CDR3 protein: CASSLIAGKTYEQYF
D gene: TRBD2; J gene: TRBJ2-7; clone size: NA; V gene: TRBV10-1; CDR3 DNA: TGCGCCAGCAGCCCAGGGACTAGCGGGGCCGAGCAGTACTTC; CDR3 protein: CASSPGTSGAEQYF
D gene: TRBD1; J gene: TRBJ2-3; clone size: once; V gene: TRBV5-1; CDR3 DNA: TGCGCCAGCAGCGGGGGACAGGGGGAGATAGATACGCAGTATTTT; CDR3 protein: CASSGGQGEIDTQYF